A selection of T cell receptor beta chains follows, all from one sample in a study of shared clonotypes between healthy human individuals. TCRdb keeps only in-frame clones here, not all; method: immunoSEQ multiplex PCR. The sample consists of about 2 million clones, 85% to 95% of them appearing once. The specimen was naive CD4+ T cells sorted from blood. These receptors came from a young man in good health. The CDR3 runs from the conserved cysteine through the conserved F or W. The order of the fields is J gene, V gene, D gene, clone size, CDR3 protein, CDR3 DNA. A D gene is named only where the DNA matches it firmly. Rows may omit the clone size; those that give it use once, few, many or a size class.

TRBJ2-3	TRBV9	.	.	CASSPRGRRTDTQYF	TGTGCCAGCAGCCCCCGCGGGCGCCGCACAGATACGCAGTATTTT
TRBJ2-2	TRBV7-9	TRBD1	.	CASSLPGTDTGELFF	TGTGCCAGCAGCTTACCCGGGACAGATACCGGGGAGCTGTTTTTT
TRBJ2-7	TRBV30	TRBD2	once	CAWRGRGSYEQYF	TGTGCCTGGAGAGGGCGGGGGTCCTACGAGCAGTACTTC
TRBJ2-5	TRBV11-2	.	.	CASSLGVDNLQETQYF	TGTGCCAGCAGCTTAGGGGTGGACAACCTCCAAGAGACCCAGTACTTC
TRBJ2-7	TRBV5-4	TRBD2	.	CASSLSGRANYEQYF	TGTGCCAGCAGCCTTAGCGGGAGGGCCAATTACGAGCAGTACTTC
TRBJ2-7	TRBV27	.	.	CASSLSLRGNYEQYF	TGTGCCAGCAGTTTAAGTCTCAGGGGAAACTACGAGCAGTACTTC
TRBJ1-4	TRBV6-1	.	.	CASSVVGPGSPNEKLFF	TGTGCCAGCAGTGTCGTAGGACCGGGCAGCCCTAATGAAAAACTGTTTTTT
TRBJ2-7	TRBV11-2	TRBD2	.	CASSLDRPSGRAPYEQYF	TGTGCCAGCAGCTTAGATCGCCCCAGCGGGAGGGCCCCCTACGAGCAGTACTTC
TRBJ2-7	TRBV11-3	.	.	CASSLLSSYEQYF	TGTGCCAGCAGCCTGTTAAGCTCCTACGAGCAGTACTTC
TRBJ1-5	TRBV28	TRBD1	.	CASSSGQVSNQPQHF	TGTGCCAGCAGTTCGGGACAGGTTAGCAATCAGCCCCAGCATTTT
TRBJ2-5	TRBV7-3	.	.	CASSSTVQETQYF	TGTGCCAGCAGCTCAACAGTCCAAGAGACCCAGTACTTC
TRBJ2-3	TRBV2	.	.	CASSEQGTDTQYF	TGTGCCAGCAGTGAACAGGGGACAGATACGCAGTATTTT
TRBJ2-7	TRBV6-1	.	.	CASSSLFYEGQYF	TGTGCCAGCAGCAGCCTCTTCTACGAAGGGCAGTACTTC
TRBJ2-3	TRBV7-2	TRBD2	.	CASSTGLAGATDTQYF	TGTGCCAGCAGCACGGGACTAGCGGGGGCCACAGATACGCAGTATTTT
TRBJ1-1	TRBV7-2	.	.	CASSGHNLNTEAFF	TGTGCCAGCTCCGGACACAACCTGAACACTGAAGCTTTCTTT
TRBJ1-4	TRBV6-1	.	.	CASSVGRGAPNDEKLFF	TGTGCCAGCAGTGTGGGCAGGGGAGCCCCCAACGATGAAAAACTGTTTTTT
TRBJ2-2	TRBV7-2	.	once	CASSSAGSVRELFF	TGTGCCAGCAGCTCGGCGGGGAGCGTCAGGGAGCTGTTTTTT
TRBJ2-2	TRBV7-9	.	.	CASSLAPGSGNTGELFF	TGTGCCAGCAGCTTAGCCCCGGGTAGCGGTAACACCGGGGAGCTGTTTTTT
TRBJ1-2	TRBV27	.	.	CASSRGGYGYTF	TGTGCCAGCAGCAGGGGCGGCTATGGCTACACCTTC
TRBJ2-2	TRBV18	TRBD2	.	CASSARLAGVTGELFF	TGTGCCAGCTCAGCACGACTAGCGGGAGTTACCGGGGAGCTGTTTTTT